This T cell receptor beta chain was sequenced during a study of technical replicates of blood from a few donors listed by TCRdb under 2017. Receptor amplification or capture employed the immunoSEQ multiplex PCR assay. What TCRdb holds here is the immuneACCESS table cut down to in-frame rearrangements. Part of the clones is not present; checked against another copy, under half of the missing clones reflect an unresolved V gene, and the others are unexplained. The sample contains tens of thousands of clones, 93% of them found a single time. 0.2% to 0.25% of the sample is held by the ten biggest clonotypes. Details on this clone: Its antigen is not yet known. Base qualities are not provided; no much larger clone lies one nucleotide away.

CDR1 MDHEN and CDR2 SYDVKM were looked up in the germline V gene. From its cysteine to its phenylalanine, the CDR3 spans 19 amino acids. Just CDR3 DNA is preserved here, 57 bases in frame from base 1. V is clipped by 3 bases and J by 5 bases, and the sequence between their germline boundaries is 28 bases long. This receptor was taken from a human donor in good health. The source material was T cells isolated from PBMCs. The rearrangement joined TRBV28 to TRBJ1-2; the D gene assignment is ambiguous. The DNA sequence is TGTGCCAGCAGTTTTGATTTAGGTAAAAAAGCCTCAGGAACGTATGGCTACACCTTC. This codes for CASSFDLGKKASGTYGYTF.